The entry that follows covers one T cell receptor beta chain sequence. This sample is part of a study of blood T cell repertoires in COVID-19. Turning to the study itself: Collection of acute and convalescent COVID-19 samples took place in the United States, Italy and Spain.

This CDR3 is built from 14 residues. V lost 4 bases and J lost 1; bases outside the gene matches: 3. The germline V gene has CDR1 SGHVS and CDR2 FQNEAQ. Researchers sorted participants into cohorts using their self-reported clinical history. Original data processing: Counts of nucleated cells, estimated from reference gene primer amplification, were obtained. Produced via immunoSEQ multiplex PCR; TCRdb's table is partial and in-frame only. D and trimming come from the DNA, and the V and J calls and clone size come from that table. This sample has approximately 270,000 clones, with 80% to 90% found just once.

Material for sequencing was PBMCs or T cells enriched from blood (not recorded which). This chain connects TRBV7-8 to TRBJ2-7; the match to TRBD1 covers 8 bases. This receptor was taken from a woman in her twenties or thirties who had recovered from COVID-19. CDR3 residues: CASSSTGGSYEQYF. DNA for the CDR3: TGTGCCAGCAGCTCCACAGGGGGTTCCTACGAGCAGTACTTC.